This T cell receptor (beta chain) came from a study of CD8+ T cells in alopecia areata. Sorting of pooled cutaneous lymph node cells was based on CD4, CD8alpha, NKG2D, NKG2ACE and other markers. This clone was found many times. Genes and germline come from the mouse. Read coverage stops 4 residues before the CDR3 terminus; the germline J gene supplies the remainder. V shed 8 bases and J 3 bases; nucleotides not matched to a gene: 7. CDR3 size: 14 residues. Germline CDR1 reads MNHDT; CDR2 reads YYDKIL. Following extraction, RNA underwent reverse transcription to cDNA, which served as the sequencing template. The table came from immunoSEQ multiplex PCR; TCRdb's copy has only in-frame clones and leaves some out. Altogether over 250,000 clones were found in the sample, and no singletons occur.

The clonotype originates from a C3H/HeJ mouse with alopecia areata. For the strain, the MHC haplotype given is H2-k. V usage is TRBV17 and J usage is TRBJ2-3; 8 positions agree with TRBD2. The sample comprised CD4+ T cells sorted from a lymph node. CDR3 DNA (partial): TGTGCTAGCCCGACGGGGGGGGGCGCAGAA. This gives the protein CASPTGGGAE. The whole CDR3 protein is CASPTGGGAETLYF.